This entry concerns a single T cell receptor (beta chain). The data were produced by immunoSEQ multiplex PCR, yet TCRdb's version contains in-frame clones alone and is incomplete. The data contain approximately 290,000 clones, roughly 88% of them singletons. The sample originates from a study of blood T cell repertoires in COVID-19. CDR1 is SQVTM and CDR2 is ANQGSEA in the germline V gene. The CDR3 runs 13 residues. With 6 bases clipped from V and 4 bases from J, the junction kept 8 bases outside the gene matches. The chain employs TRBV29-1 and TRBJ2-5, with 7 bases lining up with TRBD1. The sample taken for sequencing was peripheral blood. The receptor was isolated from a human donor with COVID-19, enrolled during active disease. The donor label of this sample is uncertain. The CDR3 region has the DNA TGCAGCGTCGGAGACAGGGCGGGAGAGACCCAGTACTTC. Protein sequence: CSVGDRAGETQYF.